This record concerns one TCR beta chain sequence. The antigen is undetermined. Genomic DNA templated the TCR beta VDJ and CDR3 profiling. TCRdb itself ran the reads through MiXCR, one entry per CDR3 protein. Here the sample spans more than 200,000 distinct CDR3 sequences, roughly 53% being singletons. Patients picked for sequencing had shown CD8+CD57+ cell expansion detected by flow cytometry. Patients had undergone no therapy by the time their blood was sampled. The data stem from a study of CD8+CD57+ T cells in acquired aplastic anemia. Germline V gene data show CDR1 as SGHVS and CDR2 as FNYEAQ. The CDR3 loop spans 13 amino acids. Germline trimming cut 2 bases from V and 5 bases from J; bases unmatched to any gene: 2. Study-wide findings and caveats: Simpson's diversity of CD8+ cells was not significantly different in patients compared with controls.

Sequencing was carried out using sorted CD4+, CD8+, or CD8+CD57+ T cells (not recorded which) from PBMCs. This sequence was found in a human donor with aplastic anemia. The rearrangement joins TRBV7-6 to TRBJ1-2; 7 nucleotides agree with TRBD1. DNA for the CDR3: TGTGCCAGCAGCTTACGACAGGGATATGGCTACACCTTC. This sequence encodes CASSLRQGYGYTF. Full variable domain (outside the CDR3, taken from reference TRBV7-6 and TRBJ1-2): GAGVSQSPRYKVTKRGQDVALRCDPISGHVSLYWYRQALGQGPEFLTYFNYEAQQDKSGLPNDRFSAERPEGSISTLTIQRTEQRDSAMYRCASSLRQGYGYTFGSGTRLTVV.